The 20 T cell receptor beta chains presented below share a single source sample, sequenced in a study of T cells of healthy individuals (dated by TCRdb to 2016 to 2019). Library creation used 5' RACE. TCRdb records Illumina MiSeq as the sequencer. Clones were called with MiXCR by TCRdb after fastp trimmed the public reads at Q25, and only in-frame beta chains were retained. Entries that share a CDR3 protein sequence are merged under the most common genes and DNA. The sample profile shows around 79,000 distinct CDR3 sequences; more than 4.5% of them were found once. The ten largest clones capture around 8% of the sample. The receptors originated from a female donor in good health.

The chain couples TRBV29-1 to TRBJ1-2; 7 bases are shared with TRBD1. With V trimmed by 6 bases and J by 10 bases, 11 bases remained unmatched. Germline V lookup: CDR1 SQVTM, CDR2 ANQGSEA. The CDR3 extends over 12 amino acids. The chain's CDR3 is CSVTGSPTLYTF. The CDR3 region has the DNA TGCAGCGTGACAGGGTCCCCCACCCTCTACACCTTC. The full variable domain, in which reference TRBV29-1 and TRBJ1-2 provide the parts outside the CDR3, is SAVISQKPSRDICQRGTSLTIQCQVDSQVTMMFWYRQQPGQSLTLIATANQGSEATYESGFVIDKFPISRPNLTFSTLTVSNMSPEDSSIYLCSVTGSPTLYTFGSGTRLTVV.

About this clonotype itself: A much more abundant neighbour one base away suggests this may be a read error. This sequence joins TRBV9 and TRBJ2-4; 12 bases match TRBD2. The CDR3 runs to 15 residues. CDR1 is SGDLS and CDR2 is YYNGEE in the germline V gene. The CDR3 reads CASSATSGSLDIQCF. The CDR3 region has the DNA TGTGCCAGCAGCGCGACTAGCGGGAGTTTGGACATTCAGTGCTTC. Based on the CDR3 plus reference TRBV9 and TRBJ2-4, the full variable domain is DSGVTQTPKHLITATGQRVTLRCSPRSGDLSVYWYQQSLDQGLQFLIQYYNGEERAKGNILERFSAQQFPDLHSELNLSSLELGDSALYFCASSATSGSLDIQCFGAGTRLSVL.

This clonotype was seen repeatedly, ten times or more. The chain links TRBV6-2 or TRBV6-3 to TRBJ1-2; 9 bases are a match to TRBD1. The V and J ends lost 7 bases and 3 bases, in that order; junction bases with no gene match: 9. Germline V gives CDR1 MNHEY, CDR2 SVGEGT. CDR3 size: 15 residues. DNA for the CDR3: TGTGCCAGCACCCCCCATCGGGACAGGGACTATGGCTACACCTTC. It specifies CASTPHRDRDYGYTF.

This clonotype came up many times. The chain joins TRBV20-1 to TRBJ2-7; TRBD1 matches at 8 bases. The CDR3 contains 14 residues. V was clipped by 5 bases and J by 0 bases; unmatched bases: 6. Germline CDR1 reads DFQATT; CDR2 reads SNEGSKA (reference sequence). This chain's CDR3 is CSALGTGSSYEQYF. The DNA for the CDR3 is TGCAGTGCTCTCGGGACAGGCAGCTCCTACGAGCAGTACTTC.

This clonotype was observed a handful of times. The V and J genes are TRBV7-2 and TRBJ2-7; 9 nucleotides agree with TRBD2. The CDR3 has 16 amino acids. J lost 5 bases, V lost 4 bases, and 12 bases had no gene match. CDR1 is SGHTA, CDR2 FQGNSA, per germline. In DNA, the CDR3 is TGTGCCAGCAGCTCCGCAACCGGACTAGCGCGAAACGAGCAGTACTTC. Amino acids: CASSSATGLARNEQYF.

This clonotype was observed at least ten times. The chain uses TRBV29-1 and TRBJ2-1; D is unresolved. This CDR3 has 12 residues. Germline V gene sequence: CDR1 SQVTM, CDR2 ANQGSEA. The V end lost 7 bases, the J end lost 4 bases, and 11 bases lay between the germline ends. CDR3 residues: CSGLPGYNEQFF. The CDR3 DNA is TGCAGCGGACTCCCTGGGTACAATGAGCAGTTCTTC.

This clonotype has ten or more counts. The genes are TRBV7-2 and TRBJ1-5; D is unresolved. The CDR3 consists of 14 residues. Germline V gives CDR1 SGHTA, CDR2 FQGNSA. The V and J ends lost 2 bases and 4 bases respectively, with 9 bases between them. CDR3 in amino acids: CASSLTTGNQPQHF. CDR3 DNA: TGTGCCAGCAGCTTAACCACCGGGAATCAGCCCCAGCATTTT.

The sample holds a few counts of this clonotype. The V call is TRBV6-6, the J call TRBJ2-7; 12 bases line up with TRBD2. Germline V gene data show CDR1 as MNHNY and CDR2 as SVGAGI (reference sequence). The trim removed 5 bases at V and 2 bases at J, leaving 1 base unmatched. The CDR3 is made up of 14 amino acids. The DNA of the CDR3 is TGTGCCAGCAGTCGGACTAGCGGGGCCTACGAGCAGTACTTC. Its translation is CASSRTSGAYEQYF.

This clonotype has only a few counts. The gene calls are TRBV29-1 and TRBJ2-3; a weak D match, TRBD1 (5 bases). Per germline, CDR1 SQVTM and CDR2 ANQGSEA. The CDR3 totals 14 residues. V was pared by 7 bases and J by 2 bases, with 16 bases between. The chain's CDR3 is CSAGATESTDTQYF. The CDR3 DNA reads as TGCAGCGCTGGGGCGACAGAATCCACAGATACGCAGTATTTT.

This clonotype was found many times. This chain uses TRBV5-6 with TRBJ2-7, with 8 nucleotides matching TRBD2. CDR3 size: 15 residues. V dropped 3 bases and J dropped 2; count of bases not matched to a gene: 7. Germline V gene lookup returns CDR1 SGHDT and CDR2 YYEEEE. The CDR3 sequence is CASSYGTRDPYEQYF. The CDR3 region has the DNA TGTGCCAGCAGCTACGGGACTAGAGACCCCTACGAGCAGTACTTC.

This clonotype has at least ten counts. The J gene is TRBJ2-3, the V gene TRBV7-2, with TRBD2 identical over 13 bases. This CDR3 has 17 residues. Germline V gene sequence: CDR1 SGHTA, CDR2 FQGNSA. V was pared by 0 bases and J by 2 bases, with 2 bases of the junction left unmatched. The DNA for the CDR3 is TGTGCCAGCAGCTTAGCGGGACTAGCGGGGTCCACAGATACGCAGTATTTT. It specifies CASSLAGLAGSTDTQYF.

The table lists this clonotype with many counts. The J gene is TRBJ2-4, the V gene TRBV28; 11 bases align to TRBD1. Per the germline V gene, CDR1 is MDHEN and CDR2 is SYDVKM. After removal of 9 bases from V and 4 bases from J, the junction contained 17 bases not matched to a gene. The CDR3 spans 18 residues. The CDR3, as DNA: TGTGCCAGTGACGATTTAAAGGGGACAGGGGGTGCGAAAAACATTCAGTACTTC. Protein: CASDDLKGTGGAKNIQYF.

This clonotype was observed many times. The chain has TRBV5-6 and TRBJ1-2; D not resolved. The CDR3 sequence is 16 residues long. Trimming left V 4 bases short and J 4 bases short, with 20 bases between. CDR1 is SGHDT, CDR2 YYEEEE, per germline. Written as DNA, the CDR3 is TGTGCCAGCAGCACCCCCGTGGCGGCATCACCCTATGGCTACACCTTC. It encodes CASSTPVAASPYGYTF.

In its sample, this clonotype was seen many times. The rearrangement joins TRBV4-3 to TRBJ2-5, with 9 bases aligning to TRBD2. This CDR3 spans 15 amino acids. Per germline, CDR1 LGHNA and CDR2 YSLEER. V shed 4 bases and J 1 base; nucleotides not matched to a gene: 4. CDR3: CASSPRREGQETQYF. The CDR3 DNA follows: TGCGCCAGCAGCCCGAGGCGGGAGGGCCAAGAGACCCAGTACTTC.

This clonotype was recorded many times. This sequence joins TRBV7-2 and TRBJ2-2, with TRBD1 as a possible D gene (8 bases). Trimming took 1 base from V and 7 from J, leaving 10 bases between them. CDR1 SGHTA and CDR2 FQGNSA come from the germline V gene. This CDR3 comprises 14 residues. In DNA, the CDR3 is TGTGCCAGCAGCTTAGACAGGGGGGGCGGGGAGCTGTTTTTT. Encoded protein: CASSLDRGGGELFF.

The table lists this clonotype with a few counts. The chain combines TRBV20-1 with TRBJ1-6; D gene unclear. Germline values: CDR1 DFQATT, CDR2 SNEGSKA (reference sequence). The CDR3 consists of 15 residues. Trimming pared 6 bases from V and 5 bases from J, leaving 17 bases between. The CDR3 protein is CSAPLPGRDNSPLHF. The DNA for the CDR3 is TGCAGTGCCCCCCTACCCGGACGGGATAATTCACCCCTCCACTTT.

This clonotype has only a few counts. This rearrangement joins TRBV4-2 to TRBJ1-2; D gene uncertain. The CDR3 is 14 residues long. Trimming shortened V by 0 bases and J by 5 bases, and 10 bases separated the two germline ends. From germline, CDR1 is LGHNA and CDR2 YNFKEQ. This CDR3 is CASSQEADPYGYTF. The CDR3 nucleotides are TGTGCCAGCAGCCAAGAGGCAGACCCATATGGCTACACCTTC.

This clonotype was counted ten times or more. CDR3 protein: CASSQAEGSGELFF. The CDR3 region has the DNA TGCGCCAGCAGCCAAGCAGAGGGTTCCGGGGAGCTGTTTTTT. V is TRBV4-3 and J is TRBJ2-2, with D perhaps TRBD2 (5 bases). The CDR3 runs to 14 residues. V lost 1 base to trimming and J lost 6 bases, with 9 bases between them. CDR1 is LGHNA and CDR2 is YSLEER in the germline V gene.

The chain has TRBV4-2 and TRBJ1-2, with D perhaps TRBD1 (6 bases). The CDR3 totals 15 residues. The V gene's germline CDR1 is LGHNA and CDR2 YNFKEQ. V lost 4 bases and J lost 0, with 12 bases in between. For the CDR3, the DNA is TGTGCCAGCAGCCGACAGGCCCACTCTAACTATGGCTACACCTTC. Its translation: CASSRQAHSNYGYTF.

This clonotype came up many times. The CDR3 DNA follows: TGTGCCAGCAGCCAAGCTTGGTGGGAGGGCCGGTACACCGGGGAGCTGTTTTTT. Residues: CASSQAWWEGRYTGELFF. The V gene is TRBV14, the J gene TRBJ2-2, with 7 positions matching TRBD2. Germline CDR1 is SGHDN and CDR2 is FVKESK. With V trimmed by 1 base and J by 3 bases, 11 bases remained unmatched. The CDR3 sequence is 18 residues long.